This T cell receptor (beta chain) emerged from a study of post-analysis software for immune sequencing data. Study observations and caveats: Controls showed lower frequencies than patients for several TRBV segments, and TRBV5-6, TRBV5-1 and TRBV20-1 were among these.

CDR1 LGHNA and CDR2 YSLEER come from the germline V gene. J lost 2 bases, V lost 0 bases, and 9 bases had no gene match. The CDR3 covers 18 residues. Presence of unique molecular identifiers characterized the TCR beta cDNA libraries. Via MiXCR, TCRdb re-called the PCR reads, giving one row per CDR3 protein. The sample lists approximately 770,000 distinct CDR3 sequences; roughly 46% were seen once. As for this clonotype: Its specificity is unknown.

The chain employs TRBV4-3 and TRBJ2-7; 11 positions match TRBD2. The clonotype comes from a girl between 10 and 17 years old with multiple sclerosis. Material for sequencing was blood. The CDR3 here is CASSQDKTSGNGPYEQYF. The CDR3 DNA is TGCGCCAGCAGCCAAGATAAGACTAGCGGGAACGGCCCCTACGAGCAGTACTTC.